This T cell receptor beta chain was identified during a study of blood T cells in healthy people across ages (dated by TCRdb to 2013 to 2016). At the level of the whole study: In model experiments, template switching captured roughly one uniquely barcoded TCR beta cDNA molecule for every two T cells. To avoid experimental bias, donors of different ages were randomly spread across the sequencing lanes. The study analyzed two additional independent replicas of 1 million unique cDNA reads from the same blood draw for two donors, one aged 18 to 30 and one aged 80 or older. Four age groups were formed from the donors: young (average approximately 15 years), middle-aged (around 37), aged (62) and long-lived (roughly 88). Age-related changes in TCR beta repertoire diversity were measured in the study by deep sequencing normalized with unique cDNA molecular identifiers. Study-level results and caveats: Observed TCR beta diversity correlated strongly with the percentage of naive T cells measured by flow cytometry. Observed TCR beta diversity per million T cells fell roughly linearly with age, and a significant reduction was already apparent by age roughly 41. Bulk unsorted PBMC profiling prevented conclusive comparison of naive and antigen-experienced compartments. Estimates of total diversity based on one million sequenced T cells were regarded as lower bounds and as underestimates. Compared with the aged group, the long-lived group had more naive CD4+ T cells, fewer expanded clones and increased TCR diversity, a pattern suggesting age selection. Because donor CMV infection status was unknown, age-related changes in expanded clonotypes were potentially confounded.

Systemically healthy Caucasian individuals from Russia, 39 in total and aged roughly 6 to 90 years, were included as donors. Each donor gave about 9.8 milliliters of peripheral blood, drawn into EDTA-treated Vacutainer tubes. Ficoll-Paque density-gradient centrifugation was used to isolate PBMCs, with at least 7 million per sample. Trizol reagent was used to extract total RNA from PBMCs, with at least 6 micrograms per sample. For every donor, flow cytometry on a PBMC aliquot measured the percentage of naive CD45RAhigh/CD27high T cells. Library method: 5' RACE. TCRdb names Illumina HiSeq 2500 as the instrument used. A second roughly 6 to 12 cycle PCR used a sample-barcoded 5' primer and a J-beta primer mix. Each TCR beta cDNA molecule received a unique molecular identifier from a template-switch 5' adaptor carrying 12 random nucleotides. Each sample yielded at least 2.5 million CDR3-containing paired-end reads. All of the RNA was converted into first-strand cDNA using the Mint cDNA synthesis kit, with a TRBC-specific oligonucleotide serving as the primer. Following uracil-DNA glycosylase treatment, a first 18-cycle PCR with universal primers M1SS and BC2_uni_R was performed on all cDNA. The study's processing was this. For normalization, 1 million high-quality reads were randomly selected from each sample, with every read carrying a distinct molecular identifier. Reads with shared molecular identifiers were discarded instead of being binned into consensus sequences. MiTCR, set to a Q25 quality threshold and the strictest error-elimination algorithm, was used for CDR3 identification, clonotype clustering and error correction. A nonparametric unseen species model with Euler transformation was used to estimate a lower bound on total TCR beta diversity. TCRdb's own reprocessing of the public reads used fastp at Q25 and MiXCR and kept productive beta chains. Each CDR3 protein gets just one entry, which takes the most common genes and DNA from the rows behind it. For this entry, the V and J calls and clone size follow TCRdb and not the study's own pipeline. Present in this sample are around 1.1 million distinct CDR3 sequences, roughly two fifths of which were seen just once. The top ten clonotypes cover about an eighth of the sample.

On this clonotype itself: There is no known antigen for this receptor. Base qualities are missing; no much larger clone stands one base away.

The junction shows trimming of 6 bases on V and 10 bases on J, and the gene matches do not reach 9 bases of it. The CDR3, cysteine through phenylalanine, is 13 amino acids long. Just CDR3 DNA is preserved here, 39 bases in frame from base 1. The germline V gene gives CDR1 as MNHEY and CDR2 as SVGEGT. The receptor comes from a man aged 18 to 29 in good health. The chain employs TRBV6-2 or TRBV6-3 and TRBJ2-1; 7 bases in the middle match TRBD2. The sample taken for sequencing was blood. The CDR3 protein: CASSTASGGEQFF. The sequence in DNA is TGTGCCAGCAGCACCGCTTCCGGGGGGGAGCAGTTCTTC.